This T cell receptor beta chain originates from a study of blood T cell repertoires in COVID-19. Study details: The cDNA or gDNA used as material had been derived from T cells, B-cell-depleted T cells, or PBMCs.

Per the authors' pipeline: Amplification from reference gene primers served as the basis for estimated nucleated cell counts. The repertoire was sequenced with immunoSEQ multiplex PCR; TCRdb's copy has only in-frame clones and lacks some. The V and J calls and clone size come from that table; D and trimming were worked out from the DNA. This sample has 200,000 to 250,000 clones; roughly 80% occur once, and the top ten carry 3% to 4%. The CDR3 consists of 17 residues. Per the germline V gene, CDR1 is LNHDA and CDR2 is SQIVND (reference sequence). J was trimmed by 6 bases and V by 3 bases; bases with no gene match: 13.

What was sequenced was peripheral blood. The V call is TRBV19, the J call TRBJ1-5; TRBD1 matches 8 bases. This TCR derives from a young woman with acute or convalescent COVID-19. CDR3 sequence (DNA): TGTGCCAGTAGTATCGAGGACAGGGAACCCCTGGGTCAGCCCCAGCATTTT. Protein product: CASSIEDREPLGQPQHF.